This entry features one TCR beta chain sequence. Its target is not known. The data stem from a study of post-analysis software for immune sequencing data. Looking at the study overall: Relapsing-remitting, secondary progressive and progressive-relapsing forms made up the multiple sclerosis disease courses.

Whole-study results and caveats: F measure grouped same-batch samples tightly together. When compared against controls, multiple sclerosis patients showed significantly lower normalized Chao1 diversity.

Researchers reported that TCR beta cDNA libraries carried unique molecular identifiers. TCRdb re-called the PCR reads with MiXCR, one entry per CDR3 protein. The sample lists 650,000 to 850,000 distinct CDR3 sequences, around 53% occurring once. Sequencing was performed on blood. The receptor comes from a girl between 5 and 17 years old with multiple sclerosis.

The chain's CDR3 is CASSLPGGTSSREQYF. CDR3 in DNA: TGCGCCAGCAGCTTACCCGGAGGGACTAGTAGCCGCGAGCAGTACTTC. The V call is TRBV5-1, the J call TRBJ2-5, with 8 bases that match TRBD2. Gene TRBJ2-7 matches the end of the DNA better, so the J call may be wrong. Germline V gene lookup returns CDR1 SGHRS and CDR2 YFSETQ. This CDR3 has 16 residues.